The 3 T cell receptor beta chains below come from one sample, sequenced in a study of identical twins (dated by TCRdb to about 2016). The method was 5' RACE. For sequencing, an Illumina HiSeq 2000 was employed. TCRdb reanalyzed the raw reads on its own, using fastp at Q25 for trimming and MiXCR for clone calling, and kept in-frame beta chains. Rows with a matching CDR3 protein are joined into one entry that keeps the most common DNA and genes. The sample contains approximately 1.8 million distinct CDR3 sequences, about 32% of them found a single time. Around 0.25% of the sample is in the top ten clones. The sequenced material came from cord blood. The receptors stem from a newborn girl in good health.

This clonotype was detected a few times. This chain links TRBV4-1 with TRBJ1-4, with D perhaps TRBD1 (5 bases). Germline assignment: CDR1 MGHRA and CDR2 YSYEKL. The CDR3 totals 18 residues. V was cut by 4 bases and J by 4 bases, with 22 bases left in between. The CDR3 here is CASSRRAGPLSINEKLFF. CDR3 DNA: TGCGCCAGCAGCCGCCGGGCAGGGCCGCTTTCCATTAATGAAAAACTGTTTTTT.

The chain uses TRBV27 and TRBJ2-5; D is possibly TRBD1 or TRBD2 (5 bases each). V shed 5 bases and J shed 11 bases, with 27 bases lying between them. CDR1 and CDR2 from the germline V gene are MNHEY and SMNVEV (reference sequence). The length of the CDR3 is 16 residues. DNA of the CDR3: TGTGCCAGCAGTCCCCTAGGGGAGTGGGGCGAAAATGAGCAGTACTTC. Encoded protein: CASSPLGEWGENEQYF.

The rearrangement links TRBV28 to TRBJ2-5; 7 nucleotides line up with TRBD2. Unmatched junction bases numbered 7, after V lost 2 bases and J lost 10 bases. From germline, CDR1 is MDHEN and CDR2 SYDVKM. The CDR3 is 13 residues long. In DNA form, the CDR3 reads TGTGCCAGCAGTTTAGGGCGGGAGATGAGCCAGTACTTC. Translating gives CASSLGREMSQYF.